This T cell receptor beta chain was recorded in a study of blood T cell repertoires in COVID-19. Profiling relied on immunoSEQ multiplex PCR, and the TCRdb table lists in-frame clones only, not all of them. The sample has over 200,000 clones; more than 80% are singletons. Germline loops: CDR1 MGHDK, CDR2 SYGVNS. The J segment lost 1 base and the V segment lost 5 bases, leaving 10 bases of the junction unmatched. The CDR3 consists of 17 residues. The sequenced sample consisted of peripheral blood. The sequence came from a woman aged 80 or over with COVID-19, enrolled during active disease. The V call is TRBV25-1, the J call TRBJ2-2; 7 bases map to TRBD1. The CDR3 DNA is TGTGCCAGCAGTTCCTCCCCCGGGACAGAGAACACCGGGGAGCTGTTTTTT. This codes for CASSSSPGTENTGELFF.